These 14 T cell receptor beta chains originate from one sample sequenced in a study of identical twins. From the 5' RACE reads, TCRdb called clonotypes with MiXCR, one entry per CDR3 protein. The table lists more than 1.5 million distinct CDR3 sequences, less than 40% of them singletons. Sequencing was performed on cord blood. These receptors were collected from a newborn girl in good health.

Of note for this clonotype: A read error is possible here, since a much larger clone lies one base away. J is TRBJ2-5 and V is TRBV24-1; 7 bases fit TRBD1. In germline, CDR1 is KGHDR, CDR2 SFDVKD. Trimming at V came to 2 bases and at J to 11 bases, leaving 10 bases not matched to a gene. The CDR3 extends over 14 amino acids. The CDR3 bases are TGTGCCACCAGTGATTCACAGGGGTACAATGAGCAGTACTTC. This gives the protein CATSDSQGYNEQYF.

This clonotype turned up a few times. The chain couples TRBV5-1 to TRBJ2-7; 14 nucleotides align to TRBD2. CDR3 length: 19 amino acids. Germline lookup yields CDR1 SGHRS and CDR2 YFSETQ. The ends lost 3 bases at V and 7 bases at J; junction bases unmatched: 18. The chain's CDR3 is CASSSAGLAGAYSYNEQYF. The CDR3 nucleotides read TGCGCCAGCAGCTCAGCGGGACTAGCGGGAGCCTACTCCTACAATGAGCAGTACTTC. The complete variable domain, with remaining parts taken from reference TRBV5-1 and TRBJ2-7, reads KAGVTQTPRYLIKTRGQQVTLSCSPISGHRSVSWYQQTPGQGLQFLFEYFSETQRNKGNFPGRFSGRQFSNSRSEMNVSTLELGDSALYLCASSSAGLAGAYSYNEQYFGPGTRLTVT.

The V and J genes are TRBV20-1 and TRBJ2-3, with D unclear. There are 11 residues in the CDR3. Germline V gives CDR1 DFQATT, CDR2 SNEGSKA (reference sequence). The V gene lost 6 bases and the J gene lost 7 bases, with 11 bases spanning the gap. The CDR3 loop is CSAHKRNTQYF. The CDR3 DNA is TGCAGTGCCCATAAACGGAATACGCAGTATTTT.

In its sample, this clonotype was seen a few times. This rearrangement joins TRBV3-1 to TRBJ1-1, with 12 nucleotides matching TRBD1. The CDR3 runs to 14 residues. Trimming removed 8 bases from V and 4 bases from J; junction bases left unmatched: 5. Germline V gene sequence: CDR1 LGHDT, CDR2 YNNKEL (reference sequence). The CDR3 here is CASWDRGLGTEAFF. The DNA for the CDR3 is TGTGCCAGCTGGGACAGGGGGCTCGGCACTGAAGCTTTCTTT.

The V and J genes are TRBV29-1 and TRBJ1-1, with D perhaps TRBD1 (5 bases). This CDR3 region has 12 residues. Germline loops: CDR1 SQVTM, CDR2 ANQGSEA. Trimming cost V 7 bases and J 4 bases, with 13 bases left between them. The CDR3 sequence is CSAVQGSTEAFF. The DNA of the CDR3 is TGCAGCGCCGTCCAGGGTAGCACTGAAGCTTTCTTT. The entire variable domain, with the rest obtained from reference TRBV29-1 and TRBJ1-1, is as follows: SAVISQKPSRDICQRGTSLTIQCQVDSQVTMMFWYRQQPGQSLTLIATANQGSEATYESGFVIDKFPISRPNLTFSTLTVSNMSPEDSSIYLCSAVQGSTEAFFGQGTRLTVV.

This chain joins TRBV28 and TRBJ1-1; D not certain. Germline lookup yields CDR1 MDHEN and CDR2 SYDVKM. Trimming shortened V by 3 bases and J by 8 bases, and 10 bases separated the two germline ends. The CDR3 has 12 amino acids. The CDR3, as DNA: TGTGCCAGCAGTTTCGCCAGCCAGGAAGCTTTCTTT. It specifies CASSFASQEAFF.

V gene TRBV11-1 combines with J gene TRBJ2-1; D might be TRBD1 or TRBD2, each matching 5 bases. V was trimmed by 8 bases and J by 4 bases, leaving 27 bases between them. The germline V gene encodes CDR1 SGHAT and CDR2 FQDESV (reference sequence). The CDR3 contains 18 residues. CDR3: CASRPVEWGSGRYNEQFF. Here the CDR3 DNA reads TGTGCCAGCCGGCCGGTTGAATGGGGGTCTGGTCGATACAATGAGCAGTTCTTC.

This clonotype was counted a few times. The genes are TRBV20-1 and TRBJ2-1; D ambiguous. The CDR3 totals 12 residues. CDR1 DFQATT and CDR2 SNEGSKA come from the germline V gene (reference sequence). The DNA for the CDR3 is TGCGGGGTTCCCCTCCGGTACAATGAGCAGTTCTTC. This encodes CGVPLRYNEQFF.

The rearrangement uses TRBV14 and TRBJ1-2, with D tentatively TRBD1 (5 bases). The germline gives CDR1 SGHDN, CDR2 FVKESK. The CDR3 has 12 amino acids. V shed 8 bases and J shed 5 bases, with 12 bases lying between them. CDR3 nucleotides: TGTGCCAGCGGGGCCTCACGTTATGGCTACACCTTC. It yields the protein CASGASRYGYTF.

The chain employs TRBV5-1 and TRBJ2-5; TRBD2 is a possible D gene (5 bases). The CDR3 is 15 amino acids. With 0 bases removed from V and 2 bases from J, the gap between germline ends came to 11 bases. Germline V gives CDR1 SGHRS, CDR2 YFSETQ. The CDR3 region has the DNA TGCGCCAGCAGCTTGGCTGGACTGAAGCAAGAGACCCAGTACTTC. Its protein is CASSLAGLKQETQYF. The whole variable domain, filled in from reference TRBV5-1 and TRBJ2-5, reads KAGVTQTPRYLIKTRGQQVTLSCSPISGHRSVSWYQQTPGQGLQFLFEYFSETQRNKGNFPGRFSGRQFSNSRSEMNVSTLELGDSALYLCASSLAGLKQETQYFGPGTRLLVL.

The chain has TRBV20-1 and TRBJ1-5; tentative D call: TRBD1 (6 bases). Germline CDR1 DFQATT, CDR2 SNEGSKA (reference sequence). The CDR3 covers 15 residues. Deletions cut 5 bases from V and 5 bases from J, with 19 bases between. The CDR3 DNA is TGCAGTGCTCCGGTGGGGGGGCGGAGGGATCAGCCCCAGCATTTT. The encoded protein is CSAPVGGRRDQPQHF.

The chain links TRBV28 to TRBJ2-1, with unresolved D. V was trimmed by 6 bases and J by 2 bases, leaving 5 bases between them. This CDR3 has 12 amino acids. CDR1 MDHEN and CDR2 SYDVKM come from the germline V gene. The CDR3 sequence is CASRRPYNEQFF. The CDR3 coding sequence is TGTGCCAGCAGGCGGCCCTACAATGAGCAGTTCTTC.

On this clonotype: A junction boundary mismatches the germline segment, possibly from a read error. CDR3 amino acids: CASSQKPIPSGQGPYEHYF. The CDR3 region has the DNA TGCGCCAGCAGCCAAAAACCTATACCGAGCGGGCAGGGACCCTACGAGCACTACTTC. The chain couples TRBV4-1 to TRBJ2-7; TRBD2 is a possible D gene (6 bases). The CDR3 spans 19 residues. CDR1 MGHRA and CDR2 YSYEKL come from the germline V gene.

This clonotype showed up just a few times. V is TRBV20-1 and J is TRBJ2-1; 11 bases are shared with TRBD2. V gave up 5 bases and J gave up 7 bases; unmatched junction bases: 4. CDR1 and CDR2 (germline): DFQATT, SNEGSKA (reference sequence). The CDR3 has 13 residues. The CDR3 region is CSAPLAGGNEQFF. Here the CDR3 DNA reads TGCAGTGCTCCCCTAGCGGGGGGAAATGAGCAGTTCTTC.